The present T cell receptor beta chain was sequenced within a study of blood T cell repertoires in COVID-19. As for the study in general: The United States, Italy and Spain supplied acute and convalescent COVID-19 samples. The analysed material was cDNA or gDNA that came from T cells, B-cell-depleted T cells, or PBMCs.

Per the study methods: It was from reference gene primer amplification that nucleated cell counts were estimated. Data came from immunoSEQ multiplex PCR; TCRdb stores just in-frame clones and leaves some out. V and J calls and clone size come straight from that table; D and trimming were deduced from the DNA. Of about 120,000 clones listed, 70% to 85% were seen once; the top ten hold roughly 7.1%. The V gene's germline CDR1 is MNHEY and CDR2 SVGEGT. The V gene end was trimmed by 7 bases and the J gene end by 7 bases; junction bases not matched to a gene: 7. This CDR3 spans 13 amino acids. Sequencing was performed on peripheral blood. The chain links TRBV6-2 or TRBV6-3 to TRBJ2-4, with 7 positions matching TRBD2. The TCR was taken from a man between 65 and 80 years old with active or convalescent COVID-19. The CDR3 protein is CASTPVGGNIQYF. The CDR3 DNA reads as TGTGCCAGCACCCCAGTCGGGGGGAACATTCAGTACTTC.